The clone carrying this TCR beta chain was seen at least ten times. Its antigen remains unidentified. Trimming took 2 bases from V and 5 from J; bases not matched to a gene: 5. The CDR3 has 14 amino acids. In germline, CDR1 is SGHDT, CDR2 YYEEEE. Only in-frame clones appear in the TCRdb table, and some are missing; sequencing was by immunoSEQ multiplex PCR. The table records under 200,000 clones, about 88% of them present only once. This record belongs to a study of cytomegalovirus exposure and HLA in healthy donors. General study points: Researchers reported that a few CMV-associated chains were confirmed in vitro as CMV antigen-specific.

This clonotype originated in a young woman in good health and CMV-seronegative. Material: PBMCs. The chain carries TRBV5-6 and TRBJ1-1; 8 bases agree with TRBD1. As DNA, the CDR3 is TGTGCCAGCAGCTTCCCGACAGGGGAAACTGAAGCTTTCTTT. The encoded protein is CASSFPTGETEAFF.